Listed here are 24 T cell receptor beta chains from one sample, sequenced in a study of blood T cell repertoires in COVID-19. The data were produced by immunoSEQ multiplex PCR, yet TCRdb's version contains in-frame clones alone and is incomplete. The profile shows about 200,000 clones, around 82% of them singletons. The sample comprised peripheral blood. The receptors originated from a woman aged 40 to 50 with active or convalescent COVID-19.

This clone was counted a single time. The chain uses TRBV14 and TRBJ1-2; TRBD1 matches 7 bases. V lost 5 bases, J lost 3 bases, and 9 bases stayed unmatched. This CDR3 region has 15 residues. From germline, CDR1 is SGHDN and CDR2 FVKESK. The CDR3 DNA reads as TGTGCCAGCAGCTACCAGGGGGTAGGGGACTATGGCTACACCTTC. Its translation: CASSYQGVGDYGYTF. The variable domain in full, with the rest retrieved from reference TRBV14 and TRBJ1-2, is EAGVTQFPSHSVIEKGQTVTLRCDPISGHDNLYWYRRVMGKEIKFLLHFVKESKQDESGMPNNRFLAERTGGTYSTLKVQPAELEDSGVYFCASSYQGVGDYGYTFGSGTRLTVV.

This clone was found a few times. CDR3 amino acids: CASSPTGGRDGYTF. In DNA form, the CDR3 reads TGTGCCAGCAGTCCAACAGGGGGCCGAGATGGCTACACCTTC. The chain couples TRBV28 to TRBJ1-2; 9 bases are a match to TRBD1. This CDR3 is 14 amino acids long. Unmatched junction bases numbered 7, after V lost 5 bases and J lost 6 bases. Per germline, CDR1 MDHEN and CDR2 SYDVKM.

The rearrangement uses TRBV7-3 and TRBJ2-5; 7 positions agree with TRBD1. The CDR3 covers 14 residues. V was clipped by 5 bases and J by 3 bases; unmatched bases: 6. Germline V CDR1 and CDR2: SGHTA, FQGTGA. The CDR3 DNA follows: TGTGCCAGCAGCCCGCGACAGGGTGAAGAGACCCAGTACTTC. Translation gives CASSPRQGEETQYF.

The chain links TRBV29-1 to TRBJ1-5, with 9 bases lining up with TRBD1. The ends lost 6 bases at V and 7 bases at J; junction bases unmatched: 10. Germline V CDR1 and CDR2: SQVTM, ANQGSEA. This CDR3 is 14 amino acids long. The CDR3 DNA sequence: TGCAGCGTGGCGGAGGGACAGGGCCGCCAGCCCCAGCATTTT. It yields the protein CSVAEGQGRQPQHF.

The chain is built from TRBV5-1 and TRBJ2-7; 10 nucleotides align to TRBD2. Trimming removed 5 bases from V and 5 bases from J; junction bases left unmatched: 7. The CDR3 sequence is 14 residues long. Per germline, CDR1 SGHRS and CDR2 YFSETQ. Written as DNA, the CDR3 is TGCGCCAGCAGGGCCGGGACTAGCGACCACGAGCAGTACTTC. Residues: CASRAGTSDHEQYF.

This rearrangement joins TRBV27 to TRBJ2-1, with D possibly TRBD2 on 7 matching bases. The germline V gene has CDR1 MNHEY and CDR2 SMNVEV (reference sequence). The CDR3 extends over 18 amino acids. Trimming took 3 bases from V and 0 from J, leaving 18 bases between them. The CDR3 nucleotides are TGTGCCAGCAGTTTGCTCCTCGGGGGGCCGAACTCCTACAATGAGCAGTTCTTC. Translation gives CASSLLLGGPNSYNEQFF.

The chain joins TRBV5-1 to TRBJ2-5; 8 bases agree with TRBD2. Germline loops: CDR1 SGHRS, CDR2 YFSETQ. CDR3 length: 14 residues. Trimming removed 3 bases from V and 7 bases from J; junction bases left unmatched: 8. This chain's CDR3 is CASSSNGGDVTQYF. The CDR3, as DNA: TGCGCCAGCAGCTCTAACGGGGGGGATGTGACCCAGTACTTC.

The V call is TRBV18, the J call TRBJ1-2; D is unresolved. Germline CDR1 and CDR2: KGHSH and LQKENI. This CDR3 has 14 amino acids. V was shortened by 3 bases and J by 2 bases, with 10 bases between the two germline ends. The CDR3 protein is CASSPREANYGYTF. Written as DNA, the CDR3 is TGTGCCAGCTCACCTAGGGAGGCCAACTATGGCTACACCTTC.

CDR3 protein: CASRPSGGRFYGYTF. The CDR3 coding sequence is TGTGCCAGCAGACCAAGCGGAGGGAGATTCTATGGCTACACCTTC. This chain links TRBV28 with TRBJ1-2, with unresolved D. The V and J ends lost 6 bases and 4 bases respectively, with 18 bases between them. Germline lookup yields CDR1 MDHEN and CDR2 SYDVKM. The CDR3 is 15 amino acids.

A single count supports this clone. Other nucleotide sequences from this sample produce the same CDR3. The chain links TRBV6-5 to TRBJ1-1; maybe TRBD1 (6 bases). Germline CDR1 MNHEY, CDR2 SVGAGI. V dropped 0 bases and J dropped 5 bases, with 7 bases sitting between them. This CDR3 contains 13 residues. CDR3 protein: CASSYSGGTEAFF. CDR3 in DNA: TGTGCCAGCAGTTACTCAGGGGGAACTGAAGCTTTCTTT.

The chain recombines TRBV2 with TRBJ1-1, with 7 nucleotides matching TRBD1. Germline V gene data show CDR1 as SNHLY and CDR2 as FYNNEI. Unmatched junction bases numbered 3, after V lost 4 bases and J lost 1 base. The CDR3 consists of 14 residues. For the CDR3, the DNA is TGTGCCAGCAGTGGACAGGGAGGGAACACTGAAGCTTTCTTT. This gives the protein CASSGQGGNTEAFF.

The chain is built from TRBV11-3 and TRBJ1-1; TRBD1 matches at 8 bases. The trim removed 1 base at V and 10 bases at J, leaving 5 bases unmatched. The CDR3 spans 13 residues. In germline, CDR1 is SGHNT, CDR2 YENEEA. The CDR3 nucleotides are TGTGCCAGCAGCTTAGGAGGACAGGGAGTAGCTTTCTTT. It specifies CASSLGGQGVAFF.

V and J are TRBV7-9 and TRBJ1-1; D is uncertain. Trimming took 4 bases from V and 3 from J, leaving 9 bases between them. Germline CDR1 and CDR2: SEHNR and FQNEAQ (reference sequence). The CDR3 runs 13 residues. Here the CDR3 reads CASSSPVDTEAFF. The DNA for the CDR3 is TGTGCCAGCAGCTCTCCGGTCGACACTGAAGCTTTCTTT.

V gene TRBV2 combines with J gene TRBJ2-2; TRBD1 matches 7 bases. V gave up 6 bases and J gave up 6 bases; unmatched junction bases: 13. CDR1 and CDR2 (germline): SNHLY, FYNNEI. This CDR3 spans 16 amino acids. This CDR3 is CASRAPGQIPPGELFF. Here the CDR3 DNA reads TGTGCCAGCAGAGCCCCGGGACAGATTCCCCCCGGGGAGCTGTTTTTT.

The V gene is TRBV7-3, the J gene TRBJ2-5, with a tentative D call TRBD2 (6 bases). CDR1 and CDR2 (germline): SGHTA, FQGTGA. This CDR3 has 15 residues. The ends were cut back, 5 bases at V and 2 bases at J, with 15 bases in the middle. CDR3 bases: TGTGCCAGCAGCCCAAGCAGCGGGCAGCAAGAGACCCAGTACTTC. Amino acids: CASSPSSGQQETQYF.

The chain combines TRBV7-9 with TRBJ1-2; TRBD1 might be the D (6 bases). Trimming shortened V by 5 bases and J by 2 bases, and 18 bases separated the two germline ends. In germline, CDR1 is SEHNR, CDR2 FQNEAQ (reference sequence). This CDR3 contains 16 residues. CDR3 protein: CASSPNSGQANYGYTF. CDR3 DNA sequence: TGTGCCAGCAGCCCTAATTCGGGACAAGCGAACTATGGCTACACCTTC.

J is TRBJ2-4 and V is TRBV19; 13 positions agree with TRBD2. Germline assignment: CDR1 LNHDA and CDR2 SQIVND (reference sequence). After removal of 5 bases from V and 16 bases from J, the junction contained 5 bases not matched to a gene. This CDR3 comprises 12 residues. The CDR3 region has the DNA TGTGCCAGTAGTCCCGGACTAGCGGGAGTTTACTTC. Its protein is CASSPGLAGVYF.

The chain has TRBV4-1 and TRBJ2-7, with 8 bases matching TRBD2. The germline CDR1 and CDR2 sequences are MGHRA and YSYEKL. The CDR3 runs to 15 residues. V lost 4 bases and J lost 4; bases outside the gene matches: 9. The CDR3 spells CASSPERGGRYEQYF. The CDR3 nucleotides read TGCGCCAGCAGCCCAGAACGGGGCGGGAGGTACGAGCAGTACTTC.

The CDR3 spells CASSLRVPGANVLTF. As DNA, the CDR3 is TGTGCCAGCAGCCTCAGGGTTCCTGGGGCCAACGTCCTGACTTTC. This rearrangement joins TRBV5-4 to TRBJ2-6, with D tentatively TRBD1 (5 bases). The CDR3 is 15 amino acids. V was clipped by 4 bases and J by 2 bases, with 10 bases between them. CDR1 is SGHNT, CDR2 YYREEE, per germline (reference sequence). The variable domain in full, with the rest retrieved from reference TRBV5-4 and TRBJ2-6, is ETGVTQSPTHLIKTRGQQVTLRCSSQSGHNTVSWYQQALGQGPQFIFQYYREEENGRGNFPPRFSGLQFPNYSSELNVNALELDDSALYLCASSLRVPGANVLTFGAGSRLTVL.

The rearrangement links TRBV27 to TRBJ2-7; 8 nucleotides align to TRBD1. This CDR3 region has 16 residues. V lost 5 bases and J lost 3; bases outside the gene matches: 12. The germline V gene encodes CDR1 MNHEY and CDR2 SMNVEV (reference sequence). DNA for the CDR3: TGTGCCAGCAGTCCGAACCCGGGACAGGACTTCTACGAGCAGTACTTC. It encodes CASSPNPGQDFYEQYF.

Concerning this clone: This sample also contains other DNA sequences that code for the same CDR3. The V call is TRBV27, the J call TRBJ1-2; tentative D call: TRBD1 (5 bases). V shed 3 bases and J shed 0 bases, with 11 bases lying between them. This CDR3 is built from 15 residues. CDR1 and CDR2 from the germline V gene are MNHEY and SMNVEV (reference sequence). CDR3 loop: CASSLRGQANYGYTF. CDR3 sequence (DNA): TGTGCCAGCAGTTTGCGAGGACAAGCTAACTATGGCTACACCTTC.

This clone appeared a few times. This rearrangement joins TRBV2 to TRBJ2-7, with 10 nucleotides matching TRBD1. The CDR3 has 14 amino acids. Germline-derived CDR1 and CDR2 are SNHLY and FYNNEI. J was trimmed by 3 bases and V by 6 bases; bases with no gene match: 5. In nucleotides, the CDR3 is TGTGCCAGCAGAGTGACAGGGGGCAACTACGAGCAGTACTTC. Protein: CASRVTGGNYEQYF.

The chain couples TRBV19 to TRBJ2-7, with a possible D match to TRBD2 (7 bases). Germline V gives CDR1 LNHDA, CDR2 SQIVND (reference sequence). This CDR3 has 16 residues. V gave up 7 bases and J gave up 0 bases, with 19 bases separating them. The CDR3, as DNA: TGTGCCAGTATTCCTAATAGGGGGGGGGCCTCCTACGAGCAGTACTTC. This translates into CASIPNRGGASYEQYF.

The chain is built from TRBV5-8 and TRBJ2-7; 7 bases fit TRBD2. Trimming removed 3 bases from V and 7 bases from J; junction bases left unmatched: 13. The length of the CDR3 is 15 residues. Germline V gives CDR1 SGHTS, CDR2 YDEGEE. The CDR3 is CASSSSGSGWREQYF. CDR3 DNA sequence: TGTGCCAGCAGCTCTAGCGGATCGGGCTGGCGGGAGCAGTACTTC.